This T cell receptor beta chain was documented in a study of human T cells and chemical hapten exposure. Study observations and caveats: Healthy people's immune response may differ from that of the donors, who had alopecia.

TCRdb reprocessed the RACE reads via MiXCR and lists one record per CDR3 protein. Found here are 62,000 or so distinct CDR3 sequences, approximately 10% of them singletons; the top ten hold 4.5% to 6.5%. On this clonotype itself: No antigen is known for it.

CDR3 length: 17 amino acids. Losses at the gene ends were 6 bases for V and 0 bases for J; bases not matched to a gene: 7. The germline V gene encodes CDR1 SQVTM and CDR2 ANQGSEA. Specified time point: pre-sensitization, week 0. The sample's treatment: therapeutic diphenylcyclopropenone sensitization with weekly scalp DPC. Researchers sampled blood before each patch test went on. The clonotype was recovered from a woman aged 50 to 65 with alopecia areata. Some clones in this sample may be carry-over from other donors' samples. This sample comprised whole blood, obtained in connection with sensitization to the hapten diphenylcyclopropenone (DPC). The chain is built from TRBV29-1 and TRBJ2-3; TRBD2 aligns across 15 bases. The CDR3 region is CSVPGGLAGGSTDTQYF. CDR3 bases: TGCAGCGTCCCTGGGGGACTAGCGGGAGGTAGCACAGATACGCAGTATTTT.